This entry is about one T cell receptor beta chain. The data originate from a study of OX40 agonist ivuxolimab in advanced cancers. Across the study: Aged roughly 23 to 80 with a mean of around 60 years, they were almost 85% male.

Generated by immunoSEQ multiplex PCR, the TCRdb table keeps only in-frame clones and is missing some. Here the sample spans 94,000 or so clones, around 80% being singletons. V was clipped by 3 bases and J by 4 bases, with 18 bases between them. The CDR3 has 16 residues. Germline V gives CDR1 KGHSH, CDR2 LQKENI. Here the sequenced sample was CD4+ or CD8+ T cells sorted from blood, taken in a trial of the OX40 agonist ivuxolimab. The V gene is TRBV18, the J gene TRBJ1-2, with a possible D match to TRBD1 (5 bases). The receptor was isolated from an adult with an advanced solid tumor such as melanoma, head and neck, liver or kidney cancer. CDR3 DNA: TGTGCCAGCTCACCGAACCGGTCGGGGCGCAGCTATGGCTACACCTTC. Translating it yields CASSPNRSGRSYGYTF.